These T cell receptor beta chains were read from a single sample in a study of OX40 agonist ivuxolimab in advanced cancers. TCRdb's table, derived via immunoSEQ multiplex PCR, lists solely in-frame clones and lacks some. In the table there are roughly 80,000 clones, 70% to 90% of which are singletons. Sequencing was performed on CD4+ or CD8+ T cells sorted from blood, taken in a trial of the OX40 agonist ivuxolimab. All receptors come from an adult with an advanced solid tumor such as melanoma, head and neck, liver or kidney cancer. The CDR3 runs from the conserved cysteine through the conserved F or W. Each record gives: clone size, V gene, CDR3 length, D gene, J gene, CDR3 protein, CDR3 DNA. D genes are given only for firm matches. Size tells how often a clone was seen (once, few, many) or the class of an expanded clone, and some rows leave it out.

.	TRBV29-1	12	.	TRBJ1-2	CSVDREGSGYTF	TGCAGCGTTGACAGGGAGGGATCTGGCTACACCTTC
.	TRBV5-1	14	TRBD1	TRBJ1-1	CASSRGQGNTEAFF	TGCGCCAGCAGCCGGGGACAGGGGAACACTGAAGCTTTCTTT
.	TRBV9	14	.	TRBJ1-6	CASSVVPRNSPLHF	TGTGCCAGCAGCGTAGTTCCAAGGAATTCACCCCTCCACTTT
.	TRBV7-3	15	.	TRBJ2-1	CASSLGINSYNEQFF	TGTGCCAGCAGCTTAGGGATTAACTCCTACAATGAGCAGTTCTTC
.	TRBV9	15	.	TRBJ2-3	CASGGVQGITDTQYF	TGTGCCAGTGGGGGGGTACAGGGCATCACAGATACGCAGTATTTT
.	TRBV6-6	15	TRBD1	TRBJ1-2	CASSLLRTGDRGYTF	TGTGCCAGCAGTCTCCTCCGAACAGGGGACCGGGGCTACACCTTC
.	TRBV7-2	13	.	TRBJ1-6	CASSLNGRPPLHF	TGTGCCAGCAGCTTAAATGGCAGGCCGCCCCTCCACTTT
.	TRBV7-8	14	.	TRBJ2-7	CASSLSTPDYEQYF	TGTGCCAGCAGCTTAAGTACCCCGGACTACGAGCAGTACTTC
.	TRBV5-1	14	TRBD2	TRBJ2-1	CASRHPTSGGEQFF	TGCGCCAGCAGACATCCGACTAGCGGGGGGGAGCAGTTCTTC
.	TRBV5-1	15	.	TRBJ1-6	CASSLALGRGSPLHF	TGCGCCAGCAGCTTGGCCCTGGGACGGGGGTCACCCCTCCACTTT
few	TRBV5-4	13	.	TRBJ1-2	CASSLGGPYGYTF	TGTGCCAGCAGCTTGGGGGGGCCCTATGGCTACACCTTC
.	TRBV11-2	12	.	TRBJ2-1	CASSSRASEQFF	TGTGCCAGCAGCTCGAGGGCCAGTGAGCAGTTCTTC
.	TRBV11-2	16	TRBD2	TRBJ2-3	CASSLGLAGNTDTQYF	TGTGCCAGCAGCTTAGGGCTAGCGGGGAACACAGATACGCAGTATTTT
.	TRBV25-1	16	TRBD2	TRBJ2-1	CASSEVGLAGYNEQFF	TGTGCCAGCAGTGAAGTGGGGCTAGCGGGGTACAATGAGCAGTTCTTC
.	TRBV6-5	13	.	TRBJ2-7	CASSPRVGNEQYF	TGTGCCAGCAGCCCCCGTGTTGGGAACGAGCAGTACTTC
.	TRBV2	14	TRBD2	TRBJ2-2	CASRTSGGVGELFF	TGTGCCAGCCGGACTAGCGGGGGAGTCGGGGAGCTGTTTTTT
.	TRBV10-3	15	TRBD2	TRBJ2-7	CAISPGGASSYEQYF	TGTGCCATCAGTCCCGGGGGGGCCAGCTCCTACGAGCAGTACTTC
few	TRBV29-1	15	.	TRBJ2-2	CSVEWGDLSTGELFF	TGCAGCGTTGAATGGGGGGACCTCTCCACCGGGGAGCTGTTTTTT
.	TRBV27	16	.	TRBJ2-5	CASSPRGLLYQETQYF	TGTGCCAGCAGTCCCCGGGGGTTGCTGTACCAAGAGACCCAGTACTTC
.	TRBV2	14	.	TRBJ2-3	CASSGGWGVDTQYF	TGTGCCAGCAGTGGGGGGTGGGGTGTAGATACGCAGTATTTT
.	TRBV27	15	.	TRBJ1-2	CASSWGYGGAGGYTF	TGTGCCAGCAGTTGGGGGTACGGGGGGGCGGGAGGCTACACCTTC
.	TRBV6-5	15	.	TRBJ1-4	CASSLRGRGGEKLFF	TGTGCCAGCAGTTTGAGGGGCAGGGGAGGAGAAAAACTGTTTTTT
few	TRBV7-2	14	.	TRBJ2-3	CASSMGVYTDTQYF	TGTGCCAGCAGCATGGGGGTCTACACAGATACGCAGTATTTT
.	TRBV15	16	TRBD1	TRBJ1-4	CATSRDQGAANEKLFF	TGTGCCACCAGCAGGGACCAGGGGGCTGCTAATGAAAAACTGTTTTTT
once	TRBV11-2	16	.	TRBJ2-6	CASSASWGSGANVLTF	TGTGCCAGCAGCGCCTCCTGGGGATCCGGGGCCAACGTCCTGACTTTC
once	TRBV19	13	.	TRBJ2-7	CASSLTGSYEQYF	TGTGCCAGTAGTTTAACAGGGTCCTACGAGCAGTACTTC
.	TRBV5-4	15	.	TRBJ1-6	CASSQAQGSNSALHF	TGTGCCAGCAGCCAAGCACAGGGTAGTAATTCAGCCCTCCACTTT
.	TRBV15	12	.	TRBJ1-2	CATSRDNYGYTF	TGTGCCACGTCCCGGGACAACTATGGCTACACCTTC
.	TRBV6-5	14	.	TRBJ1-4	CASSDGGTNEKLFF	TGTGCCAGCAGTGACGGAGGGACTAATGAAAAACTGTTTTTT
.	TRBV5-4	13	.	TRBJ1-3	CASSLVSGNTIYF	TGTGCCAGCAGCTTGGTGTCTGGAAACACCATATATTTT
.	TRBV2	14	TRBD1	TRBJ1-6	CASNRDRYNSPLHF	TGTGCCAGCAATCGGGACAGATATAATTCACCCCTCCACTTT
few	TRBV11-2	16	TRBD1	TRBJ2-1	CASSLVVRGLPHEQFF	TGTGCCAGCAGCTTAGTGGTCAGGGGGCTCCCCCATGAGCAGTTCTTC
.	TRBV6-1	14	TRBD2	TRBJ2-2	CASRGESNTGELFF	TGTGCCAGCCGGGGGGAGTCGAACACCGGGGAGCTGTTTTTT
few	TRBV7-9	14	.	TRBJ1-1	CASSPRTENTEAFF	TGTGCCAGCAGCCCCCGGACGGAGAACACTGAAGCTTTCTTT
.	TRBV5-1	15	TRBD2	TRBJ2-1	CASSSGLAEHNEQFF	TGCGCCAGCAGCTCGGGACTAGCGGAGCACAATGAGCAGTTCTTC
.	TRBV11-2	18	TRBD2	TRBJ2-3	CASSRFSTSGGAGDTQYF	TGTGCCAGCAGCCGCTTTTCGACTAGCGGGGGCGCCGGGGATACGCAGTATTTT
few	TRBV20-1	9	.	TRBJ1-2	CSAGPPRFF	TGCAGTGCTGGTCCGCCCCGATTCTTC
.	TRBV6-1	13	TRBD1	TRBJ2-7	CASRDRVSYEQYF	TGTGCCAGCCGGGACAGGGTTTCCTACGAGCAGTACTTC
.	TRBV2	15	TRBD1	TRBJ1-5	CASRENRGANQPQHF	TGTGCCAGCCGCGAGAACAGGGGGGCTAATCAGCCCCAGCATTTT
once	TRBV5-1	14	.	TRBJ2-7	CASRPGGSEYEQYF	TGCGCCAGCCGCCCAGGAGGGTCGGAATACGAGCAGTACTTC
.	TRBV5-1	16	.	TRBJ2-6	CASSTETEPGANVLTF	TGCGCCAGCAGCACCGAGACAGAACCTGGGGCCAACGTCCTGACTTTC
once	TRBV9	14	.	TRBJ1-6	CASSGGPRNSPLHF	TGTGCCAGCAGCGGAGGCCCAAGAAATTCACCCCTCCACTTT
.	TRBV7-8	12	.	TRBJ2-5	CASSPAGETQYF	TGTGCCAGCAGCCCAGCTGGGGAGACCCAGTACTTC
once	TRBV7-7	14	TRBD2	TRBJ2-5	CASSPGGNQETQYF	TGTGCTAGCAGCCCCGGGGGGAACCAAGAGACCCAGTACTTC
.	TRBV19	15	.	TRBJ2-1	CASSTPDSYYNEQFF	TGTGCCAGTAGTACCCCGGACAGTTACTACAATGAGCAGTTCTTC
.	TRBV11-2	14	.	TRBJ2-1	CASSLSGSYNEQFF	TGTGCCAGCAGCTTATCGGGGAGCTACAATGAGCAGTTCTTC
.	TRBV19	14	TRBD1	TRBJ1-2	CASSIGTGRDGYTF	TGTGCCAGTAGTATAGGGACAGGGCGGGATGGCTACACCTTC
few	TRBV10-1	18	.	TRBJ1-1	CASSHCHNKTGHPNEAFF	TGCGCCAGCAGCCACTGTCATAACAAAACGGGACACCCGAATGAAGCTTTCTTT
.	TRBV11-2	16	TRBD2	TRBJ2-3	CASSLGTSVSTDTQYF	TGTGCCAGCAGCTTAGGGACTAGCGTAAGCACAGATACGCAGTATTTT
.	TRBV7-6	16	TRBD1	TRBJ2-7	CASSNPGDRARSEQYF	TGTGCCAGCAGCAATCCCGGGGACAGGGCTCGAAGCGAGCAGTACTTC
.	TRBV9	14	TRBD2	TRBJ2-3	CASAGGLGTDTQYF	TGTGCCAGCGCGGGGGGTCTAGGCACAGATACGCAGTATTTT
.	TRBV18	14	TRBD1	TRBJ1-1	CASSLGQVGTEAFF	TGTGCCAGCTCGCTAGGACAGGTGGGCACTGAAGCTTTCTTT
.	TRBV6-5	15	TRBD2	TRBJ2-3	CASSYLAGGVDTQYF	TGTGCCAGCAGTTACTTAGCGGGGGGTGTAGATACGCAGTATTTT
once	TRBV30	14	TRBD1	TRBJ2-5	CASQTGLGQETQYF	TGTGCCTCCCAGACAGGGCTAGGCCAAGAGACCCAGTACTTC
.	TRBV6-1	15	TRBD1	TRBJ2-2	CASSEKDRGNGELFF	TGTGCCAGCAGTGAGAAAGACAGGGGTAACGGGGAGCTGTTTTTT